This TCR beta chain emerged from a study of low-dose radiotherapy and immunotherapy resistance in tumors. This clonotype was detected a few times. Primers targeting TRAV and TRBV primed first-strand cDNA, covering alpha and beta chains. TCR amplification involved about 21 PCR cycles with a constant-region primer and V-primer adapter. TCRdb redid the calling of the reads with MiXCR, one entry per CDR3 protein. Found here are some 13,000 distinct CDR3 sequences, 65% to 75% of them singletons; the top ten hold about 5%. The clonotype was recovered from a human donor with advanced metastatic prostate, ovarian, gallbladder or colorectal cancer (not recorded which). This table probably holds off-target reads from a library built for another chain.

The CDR3 DNA is TGTGCCAGCAGTTCGGGACAGCTATTCACAGATACGCAGTATTTT. Translation: CASSSGQLFTDTQYF. The chain links TRBV28 to TRBJ2-3; 7 bases line up with TRBD1. Trimming took 4 bases from V and 2 from J; bases not matched to a gene: 6. Germline V lookup: CDR1 MDHEN, CDR2 SYDVKM. The CDR3 is 15 residues long.